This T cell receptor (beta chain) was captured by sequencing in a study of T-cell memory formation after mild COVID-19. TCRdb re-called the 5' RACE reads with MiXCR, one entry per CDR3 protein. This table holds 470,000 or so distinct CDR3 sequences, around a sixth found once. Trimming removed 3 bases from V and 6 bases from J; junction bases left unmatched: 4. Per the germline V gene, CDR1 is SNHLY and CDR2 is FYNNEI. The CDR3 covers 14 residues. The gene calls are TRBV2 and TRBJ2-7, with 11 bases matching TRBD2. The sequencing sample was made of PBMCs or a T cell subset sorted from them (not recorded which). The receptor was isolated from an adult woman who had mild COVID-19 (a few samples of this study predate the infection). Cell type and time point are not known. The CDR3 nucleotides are TGTGCCAGCAGTGAGGCGCTAGCGGGGGGCGAGCAGTACTTC. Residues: CASSEALAGGEQYF.